What follows describes a single T cell receptor (beta chain). Its antigen is not identified. This may come from a read error, since a much larger clone is one base off. The record originates from a study of blood T cells in healthy people across ages. Study in general: Capture via template switching afforded approximately one barcoded beta molecule per two T cells. Overall study results and limits: Diversity of TCR beta per million T cells declined in a roughly linear way with age. PBMCs went unsorted, and a conclusive naive versus antigen-experienced comparison was therefore prevented.

A second about 7 to 11 cycle PCR used barcoded and J-beta primers. Any given sample supplied a minimum of 3 million CDR3-containing paired-end reads. TCRdb reanalysed the 5' RACE reads using MiXCR and keeps one entry per CDR3 protein. The sample lists about 1.6 million distinct CDR3 sequences, about 31% seen once, with around 11% in the top ten. The germline CDR1 and CDR2 sequences are SQVTM and ANQGSEA. The CDR3 runs to 14 residues. V lost 5 bases and J lost 1, with 14 bases in between. This chain connects TRBV29-1 to TRBJ1-1; a possible D gene is TRBD1 (5 bases). The sample taken for sequencing was blood. This TCR was sampled from a young woman in good health. The CDR3 here is CSVNDRKRNTEAFF. The DNA for the CDR3 is TGCAGCGTTAATGACAGAAAAAGGAACACTGAAGCTTTCTTT.